Each of the 10 T cell receptor beta chains below was sequenced from the same sample in a study of cytomegalovirus exposure and HLA in healthy donors. The PCR used 60 Vbeta and 13 Jbeta primers. Method: immunoSEQ multiplex PCR; TCRdb's copy keeps in-frame clones and lacks some. The data show 85,000 to 130,000 clones, more than 70% seen once. The sample comprised PBMCs. The receptor source for this set is a man between 40 and 49 years old in good health and CMV-seronegative.

The chain recombines TRBV7-8 with TRBJ2-3; 7 bases fit TRBD1. This CDR3 spans 17 amino acids. The ends lost 0 bases at V and 2 bases at J; junction bases unmatched: 8. Germline V lookup: CDR1 SGHVS, CDR2 FQNEAQ. The CDR3 bases are TGTGCCAGCAGCTTAGCTCCCGGGACAGCAGCCACAGATACGCAGTATTTT. It specifies CASSLAPGTAATDTQYF.

The chain employs TRBV11-2 and TRBJ2-7; 12 bases are shared with TRBD2. The CDR3 sequence is 15 residues long. Trimming at V came to 5 bases and at J to 3 bases, leaving 5 bases not matched to a gene. Germline-derived CDR1 and CDR2 are SGHAT and FQNNGV. CDR3: CASSPRTSGDYEQYF. CDR3 in DNA: TGTGCCAGCAGCCCCCGGACTAGCGGGGACTACGAGCAGTACTTC.

The chain carries TRBV27 and TRBJ1-5, with 10 bases matching TRBD1. J gave up 5 bases and V 3 bases, and 7 bases lay outside the gene matches. There are 16 residues in the CDR3. The V gene's germline CDR1 is MNHEY and CDR2 SMNVEV (reference sequence). Written as DNA, the CDR3 is TGTGCCAGCAGTTTTTCCGGGACAGGGGCTTATCAGCCCCAGCATTTT. Residues: CASSFSGTGAYQPQHF.

The rearrangement joins TRBV5-1 to TRBJ2-5; weak D call: TRBD2 (6 bases). CDR1 and CDR2 (germline): SGHRS, YFSETQ. There are 14 residues in the CDR3. V lost 0 bases to trimming and J lost 9 bases, with 15 bases between them. CDR3: CASSLGLDIGAQYF. CDR3 DNA sequence: TGCGCCAGCAGCTTGGGACTAGATATAGGGGCCCAGTACTTC.

This clone was counted only a few times. CDR3 bases: TGTGCCAGCAGCAACAGGGACAGGTCCAATCAGCCCCAGCATTTT. Amino acid sequence: CASSNRDRSNQPQHF. The gene calls are TRBV7-6 and TRBJ1-5; 8 bases match TRBD1. Losses at the gene ends were 5 bases for V and 3 bases for J; bases not matched to a gene: 6. Germline loops: CDR1 SGHVS, CDR2 FNYEAQ. The CDR3 contains 15 residues.

This sequence joins TRBV4-1 and TRBJ2-5; D ambiguous. The CDR3 loop spans 13 amino acids. Per the germline V gene, CDR1 is MGHRA and CDR2 is YSYEKL. The V end lost 2 bases, the J end lost 5 bases, and 9 bases lay between the germline ends. In DNA form, the CDR3 reads TGCGCCAGCAGCCAATCGGTTTTCGAGACCCAGTACTTC. Protein sequence: CASSQSVFETQYF.

This chain links TRBV18 with TRBJ2-7; unclear D gene. Germline V gene data show CDR1 as KGHSH and CDR2 as LQKENI. Trimming took off 2 bases at V and 3 bases at J, with 8 bases between the two ends. This CDR3 has 13 amino acids. The CDR3 spells CASSPGQSYEQYF. Here the CDR3 DNA reads TGTGCCAGCTCACCAGGGCAGAGCTACGAGCAGTACTTC.

The chain has TRBV19 and TRBJ2-3; 10 nucleotides match TRBD2. The CDR3 runs 14 residues. In germline, CDR1 is LNHDA, CDR2 SQIVND (reference sequence). V lost 10 bases to trimming and J lost 6 bases; unmatched junction nucleotides: 10. CDR3 sequence reads: CATGASGGSDTQYF. The DNA for the CDR3 is TGTGCCACCGGGGCTAGCGGGGGATCCGATACGCAGTATTTT.

The chain recombines TRBV28 with TRBJ1-1; D not certain. This CDR3 has 14 residues. The V and J ends lost 8 bases and 2 bases respectively, with 15 bases between them. Germline CDR1 MDHEN, CDR2 SYDVKM. CDR3 sequence reads: CASELVRVNTEAFF. CDR3 bases: TGTGCCAGCGAACTGGTGAGGGTCAACACTGAAGCTTTCTTT.

The chain couples TRBV5-1 to TRBJ1-1; TRBD1 agrees at 9 bases. The CDR3 spans 16 residues. In germline, CDR1 is SGHRS, CDR2 YFSETQ. With V trimmed by 5 bases and J by 1 base, 9 bases remained unmatched. This chain's CDR3 is CASRPGQGRWNTEAFF. CDR3 nucleotides: TGCGCCAGCAGACCCGGACAGGGGAGATGGAACACTGAAGCTTTCTTT.